The next 3 T cell receptor beta chains were all read from a single sample in a study of blood T cell repertoires in COVID-19. The assay was immunoSEQ multiplex PCR, and TCRdb's table has in-frame clones only and misses some. The data contain under 350,000 clones, roughly 86% of them singletons. The material sequenced was peripheral blood. Receptors originate from a man younger than 35 with active or convalescent COVID-19.

This clone was seen only a few times. The rearrangement uses TRBV7-9 and TRBJ2-1, with 10 bases identical to TRBD2. CDR1 SEHNR and CDR2 FQNEAQ come from the germline V gene (reference sequence). The CDR3 runs 14 residues. The J segment lost 2 bases and the V segment lost 5 bases, leaving 0 bases of the junction unmatched. CDR3 protein: CASSGTSAYNEQFF. The CDR3 nucleotides are TGTGCCAGCAGCGGGACTAGCGCCTACAATGAGCAGTTCTTC.

The chain links TRBV7-9 to TRBJ2-2; 12 bases line up with TRBD1. V was pared by 5 bases and J by 7 bases, with 5 bases of the junction left unmatched. Germline CDR1 and CDR2: SEHNR and FQNEAQ (reference sequence). The CDR3 runs to 15 residues. DNA of the CDR3: TGTGCCAGCAGCCCCGGGACAGGGGGCTTCGGGGAGCTGTTTTTT. It specifies CASSPGTGGFGELFF.

V and J are TRBV6-5 and TRBJ1-6; 8 bases fit TRBD1. Germline CDR1 reads MNHEY; CDR2 reads SVGAGI. The CDR3 is 14 amino acids. Trimming cost V 6 bases and J 7 bases; bases outside gene matches: 5. This chain's CDR3 is CASRRTGWNSPLHF. CDR3 DNA sequence: TGTGCCAGCAGACGGACAGGGTGGAATTCACCCCTCCACTTT.